The 15 T cell receptor beta chains given below trace back to one sample, sequenced in a study of regulatory T cells in long-lasting Graves disease (dated by TCRdb to the early 2020s). Read against the paper, the sample's time point label means: newly diagnosed GD, antithyroid drugs for less than 3 months. For both TCR sequencing and RNA sequencing, RNA was extracted from PBMCs in TRIzol. Library preparation used multiplex PCR. The instrument given in TCRdb is Illumina HiSeq 4000. TCR beta libraries were built with iRepertoire HTBI primers and Arm-PCR amplification of CDR3 regions. TCRdb reprocessing: public reads trimmed at Q25 with fastp, clones called with MiXCR, in-frame beta chains kept. Each record represents a unique CDR3 protein, reported with the most common genes and DNA among its rows. Across this sample there are approximately 300,000 distinct CDR3 sequences, with 15% to 20% seen only once. The ten largest make up around 36% of the sample.

The material sequenced was peripheral blood mononuclear cells (PBMCs), taken at new diagnosis, from a patient treated with antithyroid drugs. These receptors all come from a female donor with Graves disease.

The V call is TRBV4-1, the J call TRBJ2-5, with TRBD1 matching over 10 bases. The germline V gene encodes CDR1 MGHRA and CDR2 YSYEKL. Trimming at V came to 1 base and at J to 7 bases, leaving 9 bases not matched to a gene. This CDR3 region has 16 residues. CDR3 amino acids: CASSQGTGTGDVTQYF. The CDR3 DNA is TGCGCCAGCAGCCAAGGCACCGGGACAGGGGACGTGACCCAGTACTTC.

A word on this clonotype: A read error is likely, as this CDR3 ends without the conserved phenylalanine or tryptophan. The CDR3 spells CASSPGHPSYGYTL. The CDR3 nucleotides are TGTGCCAGCAGTCCCGGACATCCCAGCTATGGCTACACCCTC. The J gene is TRBJ1-2, the V gene TRBV11-3, with a weak D call TRBD1 (5 bases). Trimming took 6 bases from V and 4 from J, leaving 15 bases between them. The germline CDR1 and CDR2 sequences are SGHNT and YENEEA. This CDR3 region has 14 residues.

The chain links TRBV6-2 or TRBV6-3 to TRBJ2-1; 8 bases fit TRBD2. Trimming at V came to 0 bases and at J to 8 bases, leaving 9 bases not matched to a gene. There are 16 residues in the CDR3. CDR1 is MNHEY, CDR2 SVGEGT, per germline. DNA of the CDR3: TGTGCCAGCAGTTACTCCAGCGGGAGCGCTGGGGATGAGCAGTTCTTC. Translation gives CASSYSSGSAGDEQFF.

This clonotype was counted at least ten times. This chain connects TRBV3-1 to TRBJ1-6, with D unresolved. V was shortened by 5 bases and J by 8 bases, with 13 bases between the two germline ends. Germline CDR1 is LGHDT and CDR2 is YNNKEL (reference sequence). The CDR3 contains 14 residues. The CDR3 protein is CASSDTGYHSPLHF. The CDR3 DNA follows: TGTGCCAGCAGCGACACTGGGTATCATTCACCCCTCCACTTT.

About this clonotype itself: One end of the junction does not line up with germline, which may come from a read error. This chain uses TRBV11-2 with TRBJ1-2; 7 nucleotides align to TRBD1. Germline CDR1 is SGHAT and CDR2 is FQNNGV. CDR3 length: 17 amino acids. The CDR3 here is CASSLGHRGRRVGGHTF. The CDR3 DNA sequence: TGTGCCAGCAGCTTAGGCCACAGGGGTCGGCGTGTAGGTGGCCACACCTTC.

The chain couples TRBV5-4 to TRBJ2-3; no firm D call. The V gene's germline CDR1 is SGHNT and CDR2 YYREEE (reference sequence). The CDR3 has 12 amino acids. V was clipped by 0 bases and J by 6 bases, with 5 bases between them. CDR3 protein: CASSLDHDTQYF. The CDR3 DNA reads TGTGCCAGCAGCTTGGACCACGATACGCAGTATTTT.

This clonotype was seen ten or more times. This rearrangement joins TRBV27 to TRBJ1-2; D unclear. V was pared by 2 bases and J by 4 bases, with 8 bases between. The CDR3 loop spans 13 amino acids. In germline, CDR1 is MNHEY, CDR2 SMNVEV (reference sequence). CDR3 protein: CASSLRYGYGYTF. The CDR3 DNA is TGTGCCAGCAGTTTAAGATATGGCTATGGCTACACCTTC.

This clonotype was seen many times. This chain uses TRBV28 with TRBJ1-6; D may be TRBD1 (5 bases). Trimming stripped 3 bases from V and 4 bases from J, with 16 bases between. The CDR3 has 17 amino acids. Germline V lookup: CDR1 MDHEN, CDR2 SYDVKM. The CDR3 coding sequence is TGTGCCAGCAGTTTCGAGGGGCTGACCTCTTATAATTCACCCCTCCACTTT. Amino acids: CASSFEGLTSYNSPLHF.

This clonotype has ten or more counts. The chain carries TRBV27 and TRBJ2-1; weak D call: TRBD2 (6 bases). This CDR3 region has 14 residues. Looked up from germline, CDR1 is MNHEY and CDR2 is SMNVEV (reference sequence). Trimming shortened V by 5 bases and J by 6 bases, and 14 bases separated the two germline ends. The CDR3 bases are TGTGCCAGCAGTCCAGGACTACTCGGCAATGAGCAGTTCTTC. Translation: CASSPGLLGNEQFF.

This clonotype was counted only a few times. V usage is TRBV19 and J usage is TRBJ2-2; 7 nucleotides line up with TRBD1. V was pared by 3 bases and J by 3 bases, with 4 bases of the junction left unmatched. CDR1 and CDR2 from the germline V gene are LNHDA and SQIVND (reference sequence). This CDR3 contains 15 residues. CDR3 nucleotides: TGTGCCAGTAGTATCTTACAGGGGCACACCGGGGAGCTGTTTTTT. Its translation is CASSILQGHTGELFF.

Comments on this clonotype: Just one base apart from a much larger clone, this may be a read error. This rearrangement joins TRBV9 to TRBJ1-5; no reliable D call. Germline CDR1 and CDR2: SGDLS and YYNGEE. The length of the CDR3 is 16 residues. V lost 0 bases, J lost 5 bases, and 15 bases lay in between. CDR3 sequence: CASSVVREAADQPQHF. DNA for the CDR3: TGTGCCAGCAGCGTAGTCCGGGAGGCGGCCGATCAGCCCCAGCATTTT.

At least ten counts were recorded for this clonotype. The CDR3 region is CAPGELFF. In DNA, the CDR3 is TGTGCCCCCGGGGAGCTGTTTTTT. V gene TRBV27 combines with J gene TRBJ2-2; D uncertain. V was clipped by 11 bases and J by 6 bases, with 1 base between them. Germline values: CDR1 MNHEY, CDR2 SMNVEV (reference sequence). This CDR3 spans 8 amino acids.

The chain links TRBV5-1 to TRBJ1-4; TRBD1 agrees at 7 bases. In germline, CDR1 is SGHRS, CDR2 YFSETQ. J lost 7 bases, V lost 3 bases, and 6 bases had no gene match. The CDR3 runs 14 residues. The CDR3: CASSYSTGSEKLFF. The CDR3 nucleotides are TGCGCCAGCAGCTATTCGACAGGGAGTGAAAAACTGTTTTTT.

This clonotype was seen ten or more times. The chain uses TRBV28 and TRBJ2-7; D could derive from TRBD1 or TRBD2 (5 bases each). Germline CDR1 is MDHEN and CDR2 is SYDVKM. V was clipped by 5 bases and J by 9 bases, with 20 bases between them. This CDR3 has 14 residues. The CDR3 DNA sequence: TGTGCCAGCAGTCCCACCCCCGGGGCCCAAGGGCAGTACTTC. Its translation is CASSPTPGAQGQYF.

At least ten counts were recorded for this clonotype. This chain links TRBV29-1 with TRBJ2-7; 11 nucleotides match TRBD1. The V gene end was trimmed by 6 bases and the J gene end by 5 bases; junction bases not matched to a gene: 6. The length of the CDR3 is 13 residues. Germline assignment: CDR1 SQVTM and CDR2 ANQGSEA. CDR3: CSVGTGGINEQYF. As DNA, the CDR3 is TGCAGCGTCGGGACAGGGGGTATCAACGAGCAGTACTTC.